Shown below are 29 T cell receptor beta chains from a single sample sequenced in a study of Graves' ophthalmopathy and Graves' hyperthyroidism. RNA transcripts provided the template for amplifying TCR beta CDR3 regions. First-round RT-PCR with HTBI primers preceded a second-round multiplex PCR. One entry per CDR3 protein results from TCRdb running MiXCR on the multiplex PCR reads. The sample lists some 410,000 distinct CDR3 sequences; around 21% were seen once. Material: peripheral blood. The receptors come from a woman under 30 with stable Graves' hyperthyroidism.

Ten or more counts support this clonotype. The rearrangement links TRBV14 to TRBJ2-5, with 10 nucleotides matching TRBD2. J gave up 4 bases and V 1 base, and 9 bases lay outside the gene matches. CDR3 length: 17 amino acids. Germline V gene sequence: CDR1 SGHDN, CDR2 FVKESK. CDR3 coding DNA: TGTGCCAGCAGCCAAGTCTTTTACTTAGCGGGAGGAGAGACCCAGTACTTC. This encodes CASSQVFYLAGGETQYF. The full variable domain, in which reference TRBV14 and TRBJ2-5 provide the parts outside the CDR3, is EAGVTQFPSHSVIEKGQTVTLRCDPISGHDNLYWYRRVMGKEIKFLLHFVKESKQDESGMPNNRFLAERTGGTYSTLKVQPAELEDSGVYFCASSQVFYLAGGETQYFGPGTRLLVL.

This clonotype was seen repeatedly, ten times or more. J is TRBJ1-2 and V is TRBV7-2, with TRBD1 as a possible D gene (5 bases). Germline lookup yields CDR1 SGHTA and CDR2 FQGNSA. V gave up 5 bases and J gave up 14 bases, with 24 bases separating them. There are 14 residues in the CDR3. CDR3 amino acids: CASSANRQGPTSTF. The CDR3 bases are TGTGCCAGCAGCGCGAACCGCCAGGGACCTACTTCTACCTTC.

This clonotype was seen at least ten times. The rearrangement joins TRBV7-9 to TRBJ2-2; 9 bases agree with TRBD1. The V gene's germline CDR1 is SEHNR and CDR2 FQNEAQ (reference sequence). The V gene end was trimmed by 6 bases and the J gene end by 3 bases; junction bases not matched to a gene: 5. This CDR3 comprises 15 residues. DNA for the CDR3: TGTGCCAGCAGACGACAGGGGGGAGACACCGGGGAGCTGTTTTTT. It encodes CASRRQGGDTGELFF.

The chain has TRBV30 and TRBJ1-6, with D perhaps TRBD1 (5 bases). V lost 3 bases and J 6 bases, leaving 12 bases between the germline ends. Germline V gene lookup returns CDR1 GTSNPN and CDR2 SVGIG (reference sequence). This CDR3 spans 14 amino acids. The CDR3 region has the DNA TGTGCCTGGAGCCAGGTCGGGGGTAATTCACCCCTCCACTTT. Amino acids: CAWSQVGGNSPLHF.

This clonotype was recorded many times. The V and J genes are TRBV2 and TRBJ1-2; the D gene is possibly TRBD1 (5 bases). CDR1 and CDR2 (germline): SNHLY, FYNNEI. The V end was cut by 6 bases, the J end by 5 bases, with 10 bases between. This CDR3 is 12 amino acids long. CDR3 DNA sequence: TGTGCCAGCAGCTCGACAGTGTATGGCTACACCTTC. This gives the protein CASSSTVYGYTF.

The chain employs TRBV3-1 and TRBJ1-5; D perhaps matches TRBD1 (5 bases). This CDR3 is built from 15 residues. Between the trimmed V and J ends, which lost 1 base and 1 base, there was a span of 8 bases. The V gene's germline CDR1 is LGHDT and CDR2 YNNKEL (reference sequence). This CDR3 reads CASSQGSGSNQPQHF. The CDR3 DNA sequence: TGTGCCAGCAGCCAAGGGTCAGGGAGCAATCAGCCCCAGCATTTT.

This clonotype was detected ten times or more. This chain joins TRBV5-1 and TRBJ1-1; 7 bases are shared with TRBD1. The germline V gene has CDR1 SGHRS and CDR2 YFSETQ. The V and J ends lost 0 bases and 5 bases, in that order; junction bases with no gene match: 4. The CDR3 sequence is 14 residues long. This CDR3 is CASSLAGQRTEAFF. CDR3 in DNA: TGCGCCAGCAGCTTGGCGGGACAGAGGACTGAAGCTTTCTTT. The entire variable domain, with the rest obtained from reference TRBV5-1 and TRBJ1-1, is as follows: KAGVTQTPRYLIKTRGQQVTLSCSPISGHRSVSWYQQTPGQGLQFLFEYFSETQRNKGNFPGRFSGRQFSNSRSEMNVSTLELGDSALYLCASSLAGQRTEAFFGQGTRLTVV.

In this sample, this clonotype turned up a few times. V usage is TRBV9 and J usage is TRBJ2-2; 9 bases map to TRBD1. The V gene end was trimmed by 4 bases and the J gene end by 0 bases; junction bases not matched to a gene: 7. The CDR3 length is 17 residues. Germline lookup yields CDR1 SGDLS and CDR2 YYNGEE. In DNA, the CDR3 is TGTGCCAGCAGCATAACGAGACAGGGGGCGAACACCGGGGAGCTGTTTTTT. Translating gives CASSITRQGANTGELFF. Based on the CDR3 plus reference TRBV9 and TRBJ2-2, the full variable domain is DSGVTQTPKHLITATGQRVTLRCSPRSGDLSVYWYQQSLDQGLQFLIQYYNGEERAKGNILERFSAQQFPDLHSELNLSSLELGDSALYFCASSITRQGANTGELFFGEGSRLTVL.

The rearrangement links TRBV28 to TRBJ2-5; D perhaps matches TRBD1 (7 bases). Germline V lookup: CDR1 MDHEN, CDR2 SYDVKM. The CDR3 has 18 amino acids. Trimming removed 8 bases from V and 1 base from J, with 26 bases in between. CDR3 loop: CASVPLRRDRGTQETQYF. For the CDR3, the DNA is TGTGCCAGCGTGCCCTTGAGGCGGGACAGAGGGACCCAAGAGACCCAGTACTTC. Filled out from reference TRBV28 and TRBJ2-5, the complete variable domain reads DVKVTQSSRYLVKRTGEKVFLECVQDMDHENMFWYRQDPGLGLRLIYFSYDVKMKEKGDIPEGYSVSREKKERFSLILESASTNQTSMYLCASVPLRRDRGTQETQYFGPGTRLLVL.

The chain links TRBV12-3 or TRBV12-4 to TRBJ1-1; D call uncertain. V shed 2 bases and J shed 0 bases, with 7 bases lying between them. This CDR3 region has 14 residues. The CDR3 nucleotides are TGTGCCAGCAGTTTAACGAACTTGAACACTGAAGCTTTCTTT. Protein: CASSLTNLNTEAFF.

The table lists this clonotype with many counts. The chain has TRBV6-2 or TRBV6-3 and TRBJ1-1; D not resolved. Germline-derived CDR1 and CDR2 are MNHEY and SVGEGT. This CDR3 has 11 amino acids. V was shortened by 9 bases and J by 2 bases, with 7 bases between the two germline ends. In nucleotides, the CDR3 is TGTGCCAGGGAGATTAACACTGAAGCTTTCTTT. This translates into CAREINTEAFF.

This clonotype was seen more than once but under ten times. The J gene is TRBJ2-5, the V gene TRBV7-2; D is ambiguous. The CDR3 covers 14 residues. V was trimmed by 5 bases and J by 5 bases, leaving 15 bases between them. The germline CDR1 and CDR2 sequences are SGHTA and FQGNSA. This CDR3 is CASSDRTASETQYF. CDR3 DNA: TGTGCCAGCAGCGACCGGACCGCTTCGGAGACCCAGTACTTC.

This clonotype has a count of ten or more. The rearrangement uses TRBV7-8 and TRBJ2-7; 8 nucleotides align to TRBD1. This CDR3 spans 14 amino acids. V lost 2 bases, J lost 7 bases, and 7 bases stayed unmatched. CDR1 and CDR2 from the germline V gene are SGHVS and FQNEAQ. CDR3 nucleotides: TGTGCCAGCAGCTTAATGGACAGGGCAGGGGAGCAGTACTTC. Amino acid sequence: CASSLMDRAGEQYF.

This chain links TRBV6-1 with TRBJ2-7; no reliable D call. The CDR3 is 11 residues long. Trimming removed 8 bases at V and 4 bases at J, with 9 bases between. Germline CDR1 MNHNS, CDR2 SASEGT. DNA of the CDR3: TGTGCCAGCCGATTCGGGTACGAGCAGTACTTC. It encodes CASRFGYEQYF.

This clonotype was seen a few times. The rearrangement uses TRBV15 and TRBJ2-5, with 10 bases fitting TRBD1. This CDR3 has 15 residues. V shed 4 bases, J shed 1 base, and the junction held 3 bases outside the gene matches. Germline CDR1 LNHNV, CDR2 YYDKDF (reference sequence). CDR3 protein: CATSIWDRGQETQYF. The CDR3 DNA is TGTGCCACCAGCATATGGGACAGGGGCCAAGAGACCCAGTACTTC.

This clonotype was detected ten times or more. The rearrangement joins TRBV7-9 to TRBJ2-7; tentatively, D is TRBD1 (6 bases). This CDR3 contains 12 residues. Germline assignment: CDR1 SEHNR and CDR2 FQNEAQ (reference sequence). V was pared by 7 bases and J by 5 bases, with 12 bases between. CDR3 DNA: TGTGCCAGCACCGGGGACAACCACGAGCAGTACTTC. Protein product: CASTGDNHEQYF.

This clonotype occurred many times. The chain is built from TRBV6-2 or TRBV6-3 and TRBJ2-5; D is unresolved. Germline V gives CDR1 MNHEY, CDR2 SVGEGT. The CDR3 consists of 12 residues. V gave up 8 bases and J gave up 7 bases, with 14 bases separating them. CDR3 bases: TGTGCCAGCGCCCGTGGGTCGGGGACCCAGTACTTC. Its protein product is CASARGSGTQYF.

This chain joins TRBV19 and TRBJ1-3; tentative D call: TRBD1 (5 bases). The germline V gene has CDR1 LNHDA and CDR2 SQIVND (reference sequence). CDR3 length: 15 residues. V was clipped by 5 bases and J by 8 bases, with 19 bases between them. The CDR3 DNA sequence: TGTGCCAGTAGTTCCCCGTGGGACGGTGATGACACCATATATTTT. Translation: CASSSPWDGDDTIYF.

This clonotype appeared many times. CDR3 coding DNA: TGTGCCAGCAGTTACGGAAGCGGGAGGTACACCTACGAGCAGTACTTC. It translates to CASSYGSGRYTYEQYF. V is TRBV6-5 and J is TRBJ2-7; 9 bases map to TRBD2. After removal of 2 bases from V and 2 bases from J, the junction contained 7 bases not matched to a gene. Looked up from germline, CDR1 is MNHEY and CDR2 is SVGAGI. This CDR3 region has 16 residues.

This clonotype came up many times. The chain links TRBV6-2 or TRBV6-3 to TRBJ2-7; no clear D. Germline lookup yields CDR1 MNHEY and CDR2 SVGEGT. Between the trimmed V and J ends, which lost 6 bases and 0 bases, there was a span of 18 bases. The CDR3 totals 16 residues. CDR3 DNA: TGTGCCAGCAGCCTGTTCGAATGGGCTACCTCCTACGAGCAGTACTTC. Encoded protein: CASSLFEWATSYEQYF.

This clonotype was picked up many times. This chain uses TRBV6-2 or TRBV6-3 with TRBJ2-7; D may be TRBD2 (6 bases). V was cut by 6 bases and J by 7 bases, with 16 bases left in between. Germline V gene sequence: CDR1 MNHEY, CDR2 SVGEGT. CDR3 size: 13 residues. The CDR3 region has the DNA TGTGCCAGCAGCCCGGGACTGTATGAGGAGCAGTACTTC. It specifies CASSPGLYEEQYF.

This clonotype has at least ten counts. The rearrangement joins TRBV12-3 or TRBV12-4 to TRBJ2-5, with D perhaps matching TRBD2 (7 bases). This CDR3 comprises 15 residues. Trimming cost V 6 bases and J 4 bases, with 18 bases left between them. CDR3 sequence (DNA): TGTGCCAGCAGCCCCTTAGGGGGGGCCGGAGAGACCCAGTACTTC. Its translation is CASSPLGGAGETQYF.

V and J are TRBV11-2 and TRBJ2-7; 9 bases match TRBD1. This CDR3 contains 18 residues. V gave up 2 bases and J gave up 5 bases; unmatched junction bases: 16. The V gene's germline CDR1 is SGHAT and CDR2 FQNNGV. In DNA form, the CDR3 reads TGTGCCAGCAGCTTAAGGGGGATGAGGGGACAGGGTTCAAACGAGCAGTACTTC. Its protein is CASSLRGMRGQGSNEQYF.

This clonotype was recorded many times. Sequence at one end of the junction differs from germline and may be a read error. The J gene is TRBJ2-7, the V gene TRBV7-6, with 12 positions matching TRBD2. The germline gives CDR1 SGHVS, CDR2 FNYEAQ. The CDR3 runs to 16 residues. The CDR3 DNA follows: TGTGCCCGCAGCTTAGCGATACTAGCGGGAGGCCACGAGCAGTACTTC. Its protein is CARSLAILAGGHEQYF.

This clonotype was recorded many times. V usage is TRBV7-2 and J usage is TRBJ2-5, with D perhaps TRBD1 or TRBD2 (5 bases each). The length of the CDR3 is 14 residues. V was cut by 9 bases and J by 5 bases, with 19 bases left in between. Looked up from germline, CDR1 is SGHTA and CDR2 is FQGNSA. The CDR3 DNA reads TGTGCCAGTTTAAGGGGTGGGCGAGGGGAGACCCAGTACTTC. Translating it yields CASLRGGRGETQYF.

This clonotype was seen repeatedly, ten times or more. The chain links TRBV25-1 to TRBJ2-2, with 8 positions matching TRBD1. Looked up from germline, CDR1 is MGHDK and CDR2 is SYGVNS. Trimming removed 4 bases from V and 3 bases from J; junction bases left unmatched: 7. The CDR3 extends over 16 amino acids. Here the CDR3 DNA reads TGTGCCAGCAGTGGACAGGGGCCGAGCTACACCGGGGAGCTGTTTTTT. It codes for CASSGQGPSYTGELFF.

In its sample, this clonotype was seen many times. The chain is built from TRBV27 and TRBJ2-6; D is unclear. Germline V gene data show CDR1 as MNHEY and CDR2 as SMNVEV (reference sequence). CDR3 size: 19 residues. V shed 5 bases and J shed 4 bases, with 24 bases lying between them. CDR3 loop: CASSLYGPSGFWGANVLTF. The CDR3 bases are TGTGCCAGCAGTCTATATGGCCCTTCGGGTTTTTGGGGGGCCAACGTCCTGACTTTC.

This clonotype has a count of ten or more. The chain is built from TRBV4-1 and TRBJ1-1; TRBD1 matches at 8 bases. With 5 bases clipped from V and 1 base from J, the junction kept 6 bases outside the gene matches. Germline V gives CDR1 MGHRA, CDR2 YSYEKL. CDR3 length: 15 amino acids. CDR3 sequence: CASSVRDRQNTEAFF. The CDR3 bases are TGCGCCAGCAGCGTCCGGGACAGGCAGAACACTGAAGCTTTCTTT.

A note on this clonotype: A much larger clonotype is one base distant, so this may be a read error. In this CDR3 the conserved last residue, phenylalanine or tryptophan, is missing, so a read error is likely. J is TRBJ2-2 and V is TRBV28; TRBD2 aligns across 10 bases. CDR1 is MDHEN and CDR2 is SYDVKM in the germline V gene. The CDR3 consists of 15 residues. V shed 5 bases and J 6 bases; nucleotides not matched to a gene: 6. The CDR3 region has the DNA TGTGCCAGCAGTGTAGATCTAGCGGGAGCCGGGGAGCTGTTTTAT. Translated: CASSVDLAGAGELFY.